This TCR beta chain is from a study of cytomegalovirus exposure and HLA in healthy donors. Each donor's status was that of a healthy bone marrow donor. Both 60 Vbeta primers and 13 Jbeta primers went into the PCR. Only in-frame clones appear in the TCRdb table, and some are missing; sequencing was by immunoSEQ multiplex PCR. The data contain about 120,000 clones, more than 65% of them singletons. Of note for this clone: This specimen includes other DNA sequences encoding the same CDR3.

The V and J ends lost 6 bases and 8 bases, in that order; junction bases with no gene match: 3. There are 11 residues in the CDR3. The germline gives CDR1 KGHSH, CDR2 LQKENI. Material for sequencing was PBMCs. This receptor was taken from a man aged 40-55 years in good health and CMV-seropositive. The chain couples TRBV18 to TRBJ1-2; 7 bases are shared with TRBD1. The CDR3 DNA reads as TGTGCCAGCTCTCGACAGGGAGGCTACACCTTC. Translating gives CASSRQGGYTF.